This T cell receptor beta chain derives from a study of CD39 and CD103 CD8 tumor-infiltrating T cells (dated by TCRdb to 2016 to 2018). Regarding the study in general: Repertoire comparisons were shown for an HPV-positive HNSCC, an HPV-negative HNSCC, an ovarian cancer and a melanoma patient. Deep sequencing of TCRbeta CDR3 was used to compare the repertoires of CD8 TIL subsets, defined by CD103 and CD39, against those of peripheral memory CD8 T cells. Results and caveats for the whole study, not just this receptor: Compared with DN and SP CD8 TILs and with blood memory CD8 T cells, DP CD8 TILs appeared more oligoclonal, with the top 30 clonotypes covering roughly 55-86%. Clonotypes from DP TILs were seldom detected in blood or uninvolved lymph node, while clonotypes from DN TILs overlapped to a large extent with peripheral memory CD8 repertoires.

Comments on this clone: Its recognized antigen is unknown. Base qualities are not recorded, but no much larger clone differs from it by a single base.

V loses 8 bases at its end and J loses 7 bases; junction bases beyond the gene matches: 9. Taken from the germline V gene (reference sequence), the CDR1 and CDR2 loops are LNHDA and SQIVND. The cysteine opens and the phenylalanine closes a CDR3 of 13 amino acids. Of the read, only the CDR3 DNA is kept; its 39 bases are in frame from base 1. At the time of sample collection the patients were not on therapy, although prior treatments varied from chemotherapy, radiotherapy, surgery and immunotherapy to no treatment. After thawing, cells were enriched for T lymphocytes using a negative-selection kit, and EpCAM beads were added for tumor-infiltrating lymphocytes. Memory CD8 T cells were sorted using a CD8+CD4-CD45RA- gate, without regard to whether the cells expressed CCR7. Before analysis, peripheral blood mononuclear cells were isolated on a Ficoll-Paque PLUS gradient and cryopreserved. Populations were sorted on a FACSAria II to just over 97% purity, and the cell pellets were frozen for TCR sequencing without being cultured.

Genomic DNA was extracted with the DNeasy Blood and Tissue Kit from 10,000 to 100,000 sorted cells per subset. The TCRbeta V-J or V-D-J regions were sequenced and mapped through the immunoSEQ service, and coverage above 10x per sample was achieved. The paper's processing steps were these. The analysis included only productive rearrangements exported from the immunoSEQ Analyzer platform, and clonality was assessed using the 500 most abundant clones. Repertoire overlap between populations was quantified with the Morisita-Horn similarity index and the Jaccard index. In about six cancer patients, Morisita-Horn similarity was measured between the TCR repertoires of CD8 T-cell subsets. The table was pulled from immuneACCESS by TCRdb, which kept in-frame rearrangements only. Such tables lose some clones; where checked, under half of the loss comes from unresolved V genes, and the rest has no known cause. The V and J calls and clone size come from that table; D and trimming were worked out from the DNA. For this sample the table gives some 16,000 clones, of which around nine tenths were detected only once. Of the sample, about 4.5% is held by the ten largest clones.

This TCR was sampled from a human donor with head and neck squamous cell carcinoma. The sample consisted of CD8+ T cells sorted from blood. The sample's cell subset or site label, decoded: total memory CD8 T cells (CD45RA-CCR7+/-) from blood or uninvolved lymph node. The chain links TRBV19 with TRBJ1-2; 8 middle bases align to TRBD1. The CDR3 is CASRFQGAVGYTF. The DNA sequence is TGTGCCAGTCGGTTTCAGGGGGCCGTTGGCTACACCTTC.